The clone carrying this T cell receptor beta chain was detected only a few times. Its antigen is not identified. These data come from a study of early T cells in non-severe SARS-CoV-2 infection. Whole-study context: Chains were unpaired, as sequencing was done on bulk RNA from unsorted whole blood.

Unique molecular identifiers were attached to individual cDNA molecules. TCRdb called the 5' RACE reads again in MiXCR, with one record for every CDR3 protein. The sample includes tens of thousands of distinct CDR3 sequences, approximately 10% seen only once; the top ten take roughly 10%. This CDR3 is built from 14 residues. V lost 1 base, J lost 6 bases, and 9 bases lay in between. CDR1 is SGHTA and CDR2 is FQGNSA in the germline V gene. Overall study results and limits: Lookups in VDJdb leaned toward anti-spike CD8 responses and missed private and CD4 specificities.

The source is an adult who was a healthcare worker with PCR-confirmed SARS-CoV-2 infection or an uninfected control (not recorded which). The rearrangement links TRBV7-2 to TRBJ2-2, with D possibly being TRBD2 (5 bases). The sample taken for sequencing was whole blood. CDR3 sequence reads: CASSLGRQAGELFF. CDR3 bases: TGTGCCAGCAGCTTAGGGAGGCAGGCCGGGGAGCTGTTTTTT.